This T cell receptor beta chain appears in the sequencing data of a study of blood T cell repertoires in COVID-19. About the research overall: Some COVID-19 samples were acute and others convalescent; all came from the United States, Italy and Spain.

Original methodology: Amplifying reference gene primers gave estimates of nucleated cell counts. Measured with immunoSEQ multiplex PCR; TCRdb has only the in-frame clones, and not every one. That table is the source of V, J and clone size, and D and trimming were worked out from the DNA. The sample holds 200,000 or so clones, about 89% seen once. The CDR3 covers 14 residues. CDR1 and CDR2 (germline): SGHTA, FQGNSA. V was clipped by 6 bases and J by 4 bases, with 13 bases between them. This rearrangement joins TRBV7-2 to TRBJ2-4; TRBD1 might be the D (5 bases). The specimen was peripheral blood. This sequence originates from a man in his 60s who had recovered from COVID-19. CDR3 region: CASSPGFSKNIQYF. DNA for the CDR3: TGTGCCAGCAGTCCAGGGTTCTCGAAAAACATTCAGTACTTC.